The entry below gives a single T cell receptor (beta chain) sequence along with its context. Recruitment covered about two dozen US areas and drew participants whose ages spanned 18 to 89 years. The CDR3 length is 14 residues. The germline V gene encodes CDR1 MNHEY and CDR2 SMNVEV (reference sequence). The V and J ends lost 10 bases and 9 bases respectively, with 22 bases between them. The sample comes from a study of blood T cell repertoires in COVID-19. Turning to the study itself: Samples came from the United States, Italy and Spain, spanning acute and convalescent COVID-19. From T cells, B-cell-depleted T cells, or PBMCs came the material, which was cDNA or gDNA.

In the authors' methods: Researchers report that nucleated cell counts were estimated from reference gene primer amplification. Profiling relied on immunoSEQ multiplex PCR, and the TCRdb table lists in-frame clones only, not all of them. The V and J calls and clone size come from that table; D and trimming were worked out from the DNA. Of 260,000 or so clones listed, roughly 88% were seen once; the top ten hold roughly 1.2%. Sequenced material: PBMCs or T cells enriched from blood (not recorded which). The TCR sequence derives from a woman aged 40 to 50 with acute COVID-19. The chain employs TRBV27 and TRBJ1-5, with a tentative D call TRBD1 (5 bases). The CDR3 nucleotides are TGTGCCACTGGGAGGGACGGGTTTGCCGGGCCCCAGCATTTT. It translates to CATGRDGFAGPQHF.